These 22 T cell receptor beta chains share one sample of origin, sequenced in a study of cytomegalovirus exposure and HLA in healthy donors. PCR involved 60 Vbeta and 13 Jbeta primers. The protocol was immunoSEQ multiplex PCR, while the TCRdb copy is restricted to in-frame clones and leaves out a portion. Of around 100,000 clones listed, approximately 80% are singletons. The sequencing sample was made of PBMCs. Receptor source: a man aged 25 to 40 in good health and CMV-seropositive.

The chain employs TRBV29-1 and TRBJ2-1; 13 nucleotides line up with TRBD2. This CDR3 has 13 residues. The V gene's germline CDR1 is SQVTM and CDR2 ANQGSEA. The J segment lost 8 bases and the V segment lost 7 bases, leaving 5 bases of the junction unmatched. This chain's CDR3 is CSAGTSGIYEQFF. Written as DNA, the CDR3 is TGCAGCGCAGGGACTAGCGGGATTTATGAGCAGTTCTTC.

A few counts support this clone. CDR3 nucleotide sequence: TGTGCCAGCAGCCGCCCCTCGACTAGCGGGAGGAAGTTGGGAGAGCAGTACGTC. As protein: CASSRPSTSGRKLGEQYV. The chain joins TRBV4-2 to TRBJ2-7; the match to TRBD2 covers 13 bases. The V gene end was trimmed by 4 bases and the J gene end by 7 bases; junction bases not matched to a gene: 16. The germline gives CDR1 LGHNA, CDR2 YNFKEQ. The CDR3 consists of 18 residues.

V usage is TRBV28 and J usage is TRBJ2-5; TRBD1 matches at 7 bases. The CDR3 length is 16 residues. Germline CDR1 and CDR2: MDHEN and SYDVKM. V dropped 3 bases and J dropped 2; count of bases not matched to a gene: 9. CDR3 DNA: TGTGCCAGCAGTTTGCGCAGGGGACAGCCACAAGAGACCCAGTACTTC. Its translation: CASSLRRGQPQETQYF.

Worth noting for this clone: One junction end does not reproduce the germline sequence, and a read error may be involved. The V gene is TRBV7-9, the J gene TRBJ2-1; the D gene is possibly TRBD1 (5 bases). Per germline, CDR1 SEHNR and CDR2 FQNEAQ (reference sequence). The CDR3 extends over 17 amino acids. CDR3 protein: CSSSLARGASSYNEQFF. The CDR3 DNA sequence: TGTTCCAGCAGCTTAGCTCGTGGGGCGAGCTCCTACAATGAGCAGTTCTTC.

This chain uses TRBV5-4 with TRBJ1-2; tentatively, D is TRBD1 (6 bases). CDR1 and CDR2 (germline): SGHNT, YYREEE (reference sequence). This CDR3 contains 13 residues. Trimming removed 4 bases at V and 4 bases at J, with 11 bases between. The CDR3 DNA is TGTGCCAGCAGCCAACAGGGTCGCTATGGCTACACCTTC. Its translation: CASSQQGRYGYTF.

This chain joins TRBV7-9 and TRBJ2-7; D is ambiguous. CDR3 size: 12 residues. Trimming removed 2 bases from V and 2 bases from J, with 4 bases in between. CDR1 and CDR2 from the germline V gene are SEHNR and FQNEAQ (reference sequence). The CDR3 DNA is TGTGCCAGCAGCTTAAACACCTACGAGCAGTACTTC. As protein: CASSLNTYEQYF.

On this clone: Germline and junction disagree at one end, which may indicate a read error. J is TRBJ1-1 and V is TRBV28; D gene uncertain. The CDR3 is made up of 13 amino acids. Germline V gene data show CDR1 as MDHEN and CDR2 as SYDVKM. CDR3 in DNA: TGTGTCAGCAGTACCACACCTAACACTGAAGCTTTCTTT. Protein product: CVSSTTPNTEAFF.

About this clone itself: This CDR3 is also generated by other DNA sequences in the sample. The gene calls are TRBV18 and TRBJ1-1, with 8 bases identical to TRBD1. Germline CDR1 reads KGHSH; CDR2 reads LQKENI. The CDR3 contains 15 residues. V dropped 3 bases and J dropped 3; count of bases not matched to a gene: 6. CDR3 nucleotides: TGTGCCAGCTCACCGAGGACAGGGCGGGACACTGAAGCTTTCTTT. Amino acids: CASSPRTGRDTEAFF.

The CDR3 DNA reads TGTGCCACCAGCAGAGCGGCGGTAGCCAAAAACATTCAGTACTTC. Translated: CATSRAAVAKNIQYF. The chain links TRBV15 to TRBJ2-4; the D is unclear. This CDR3 has 15 residues. Germline lookup yields CDR1 LNHNV and CDR2 YYDKDF (reference sequence). Trimming left V 1 base short and J 0 bases short, with 7 bases between.

The chain combines TRBV5-1 with TRBJ1-5; D remains ambiguous. This CDR3 contains 13 residues. In germline, CDR1 is SGHRS, CDR2 YFSETQ. Between the trimmed V and J ends, which lost 6 bases and 3 bases, there was a span of 10 bases. CDR3 coding DNA: TGCGCCAGCACAATTTCAGTCAATCAGCCCCAGCATTTT. Translating it yields CASTISVNQPQHF.

In DNA form, the CDR3 reads TGCAGTGCCCTTAAGGACATCGGCTACACCTTC. Translated, it gives CSALKDIGYTF. This sequence joins TRBV20-1 and TRBJ1-2; tentative D call: TRBD1 (5 bases). The V gene lost 6 bases and the J gene lost 8 bases, with 13 bases spanning the gap. The CDR3 runs to 11 residues. Germline V gene lookup returns CDR1 DFQATT and CDR2 SNEGSKA (reference sequence).

This clone was observed a few times. This chain connects TRBV10-1 to TRBJ1-1; weak D call: TRBD1 (6 bases). This CDR3 comprises 14 residues. Germline CDR1 WNHNN, CDR2 SYGVQD (reference sequence). V was trimmed by 3 bases and J by 5 bases, leaving 13 bases between them. CDR3 DNA sequence: TGCGCCAGCAGTGATCGGGGGGCAAGGACTGAAGCTTTCTTT. It encodes CASSDRGARTEAFF.

The J gene is TRBJ1-6, the V gene TRBV13; no clear D. The CDR3 length is 15 residues. Looked up from germline, CDR1 is PRHDT and CDR2 is FYEKMQ (reference sequence). V lost 7 bases to trimming and J lost 7 bases, with 17 bases between them. The CDR3 DNA reads as TGTGCCAGCACCCGGGTGTCGGGTAACAATTCACCCCTCCACTTT. Translating gives CASTRVSGNNSPLHF.

The chain employs TRBV5-5 and TRBJ2-1; TRBD2 agrees at 11 bases. Per the germline V gene, CDR1 is SGHKS and CDR2 is YYEKEE (reference sequence). The CDR3 has 19 residues. With V trimmed by 4 bases and J by 0 bases, 12 bases remained unmatched. The CDR3 nucleotides read TGTGCCAGCAGCCCGGGGACTAGCGGCCTGTGGAGCTCCTACAATGAGCAGTTCTTC. Translated: CASSPGTSGLWSSYNEQFF.

This chain links TRBV6-5 with TRBJ2-2; possibly TRBD2 for D (6 bases). The CDR3 is 15 amino acids. Trimming pared 4 bases from V and 0 bases from J, leaving 9 bases between. CDR1 MNHEY and CDR2 SVGAGI come from the germline V gene. In DNA form, the CDR3 reads TGTGCCAGCAGTTCCCGGGAGCCGAACACCGGGGAGCTGTTTTTT. This encodes CASSSREPNTGELFF.

The chain joins TRBV27 to TRBJ2-7; 8 nucleotides line up with TRBD2. This CDR3 is built from 15 residues. Germline trimming cut 2 bases from V and 0 bases from J; bases unmatched to any gene: 3. Germline-derived CDR1 and CDR2 are MNHEY and SMNVEV (reference sequence). The CDR3 DNA is TGTGCCAGCAGTTTAGGCGGGAGGAGCTCCTACGAGCAGTACGTC. Protein product: CASSLGGRSSYEQYV.

The chain combines TRBV5-1 with TRBJ2-5, with TRBD2 as a possible D gene (6 bases). CDR1 is SGHRS and CDR2 is YFSETQ in the germline V gene. The length of the CDR3 is 15 residues. V was trimmed by 3 bases and J by 3 bases, leaving 15 bases between them. CDR3 sequence (DNA): TGCGCCAGCAGCTCGGTCGGGACTTGGGAAGAGACCCAGTACTTC. Its protein product is CASSSVGTWEETQYF.

This clone was picked up one time. The V gene is TRBV5-1, the J gene TRBJ2-1; TRBD2 might be the D (7 bases). Trimming stripped 5 bases from V and 2 bases from J, with 14 bases between. Germline assignment: CDR1 SGHRS and CDR2 YFSETQ. CDR3 length: 15 amino acids. The CDR3, as DNA: TGCGCCAGCAGTACGGGGGGCAGGACCTACAATGAGCAGTTCTTC. Its protein is CASSTGGRTYNEQFF.

Comment on this clone: One end of the junction is discordant with germline, which a read error may explain. The CDR3 is CASSIPDSAGNTMYF. CDR3 DNA: TGTGCCAGTAGTATCCCCGACAGCGCTGGAAACACCATGTATTTT. The chain uses TRBV19 and TRBJ1-3, with a weak D call TRBD1 (5 bases). The CDR3 covers 15 residues. Looked up from germline, CDR1 is LNHDA and CDR2 is SQIVND (reference sequence).

This clone showed up just a few times. The rearrangement uses TRBV28 and TRBJ1-2; 9 bases line up with TRBD1. V dropped 4 bases and J dropped 5; count of bases not matched to a gene: 14. CDR3 size: 17 residues. Germline V gene data show CDR1 as MDHEN and CDR2 as SYDVKM. The CDR3 protein is CASSYAYRGQRGYGYTF. The CDR3, as DNA: TGTGCCAGCAGTTACGCTTACAGGGGGCAGAGGGGGTATGGCTACACCTTC.

This clone was counted only a few times. This chain uses TRBV5-4 with TRBJ2-6, with 11 bases that match TRBD1. This CDR3 spans 18 amino acids. V dropped 4 bases and J dropped 1; count of bases not matched to a gene: 7. CDR1 is SGHNT and CDR2 is YYREEE in the germline V gene (reference sequence). The CDR3 region is CASSLWTGGGSGANVLTF. In DNA, the CDR3 is TGTGCCAGCAGCCTCTGGACAGGGGGCGGGTCTGGGGCCAACGTCCTGACTTTC.

The chain carries TRBV29-1 and TRBJ2-3; 7 bases map to TRBD2. The CDR3 is 16 residues long. Germline trimming cut 3 bases from V and 5 bases from J; bases unmatched to any gene: 14. Germline V gene data show CDR1 as SQVTM and CDR2 as ANQGSEA. The CDR3 here is CSVDQRTRSEEDTQYF. The DNA for the CDR3 is TGCAGCGTTGACCAGAGGACTAGATCGGAAGAAGATACGCAGTATTTT.